Listed here is a single T cell receptor (beta chain). The CDR3 runs 15 residues. Trimming removed 5 bases from V and 8 bases from J; junction bases left unmatched: 13. Germline values: CDR1 SGHNT, CDR2 YYREEE (reference sequence). The data originate from a study of blood T cell repertoires in COVID-19. Study overall: Samples came from the United States, Italy and Spain, spanning acute and convalescent COVID-19.

Only in-frame clones appear in the TCRdb table, and some are missing; sequencing was by immunoSEQ multiplex PCR. The sample records 200,000 to 250,000 clones, around nine tenths being singletons. The V and J genes are TRBV5-4 and TRBJ2-1; 7 bases map to TRBD2. The receptor was isolated from a man in his sixties who had recovered from COVID-19. Source material: peripheral blood. CDR3 nucleotides: TGTGCCAGCAGTCCCCTGGGGGGGGGAGGGGATGAGCAGTTCTTC. Encoded protein: CASSPLGGGGDEQFF.